This T cell receptor (beta chain) emerged from a study of cytomegalovirus exposure and HLA in healthy donors. Study results and caveats: Most CMV-associated TCR beta chains were later found to appear HLA-restricted.

Comment on this clone: What it binds is not known.

V gave up 5 bases and J gave up 0 bases, with 13 bases separating them. The CDR3 sequence is 15 residues long. The germline V gene encodes CDR1 SGHVS and CDR2 FNYEAQ. Primers for the PCR totalled 60 Vbeta and 13 Jbeta. TCRdb's table, derived via immunoSEQ multiplex PCR, lists solely in-frame clones and lacks some. The repertoire holds just under 95,000 clones, around four fifths seen once, with about 7% in the top ten. Specimen: PBMCs. This chain links TRBV7-6 with TRBJ1-1; TRBD1 is a possible D gene (5 bases). The TCR sequence derives from a man in his fifties or sixties in good health and CMV-seropositive. The CDR3 here is CASSPHRNLNTEAFF. DNA of the CDR3: TGTGCCAGCAGCCCTCACAGGAACCTGAACACTGAAGCTTTCTTT. The variable domain in full, with the rest retrieved from reference TRBV7-6 and TRBJ1-1, is GAGVSQSPRYKVTKRGQDVALRCDPISGHVSLYWYRQALGQGPEFLTYFNYEAQQDKSGLPNDRFSAERPEGSISTLTIQRTEQRDSAMYRCASSPHRNLNTEAFFGQGTRLTVV.